Following are 2 T cell receptor beta chains from one sample sequenced in a study of shared T cell receptors in the human thymus. The protocol was immunoSEQ multiplex PCR, while the TCRdb copy is restricted to in-frame clones and leaves out a portion. Of about 660,000 clones listed, approximately 87% are singletons. The same data also went into a second study, on human thymus T cells.

The source material was thymocytes. The receptors here all came from a boy younger than two with a congenital heart defect.

The V call is TRBV25-1, the J call TRBJ2-1; TRBD1 is a possible D gene (5 bases). The CDR3 has 14 amino acids. V gave up 4 bases and J gave up 4 bases, with 11 bases separating them. From germline, CDR1 is MGHDK and CDR2 SYGVNS. The CDR3, as DNA: TGTGCCAGCAGTGTGGATACAGGTTACAATGAGCAGTTCTTC. Protein: CASSVDTGYNEQFF.

The V call is TRBV27, the J call TRBJ2-2, with 7 bases aligning to TRBD1. V gave up 6 bases and J gave up 2 bases; unmatched junction bases: 12. The CDR3 consists of 17 residues. CDR1 and CDR2 from the germline V gene are MNHEY and SMNVEV (reference sequence). The CDR3 nucleotides are TGTGCCAGCAGCACCCCCGCGACAGGGAAAAACACCGGGGAGCTGTTTTTT. This sequence encodes CASSTPATGKNTGELFF.